The rows below give T cell receptor beta chains drawn from one sample of a study of blood T cell repertoires in COVID-19. The repertoire was sequenced with immunoSEQ multiplex PCR; TCRdb's copy has only in-frame clones and lacks some. Of approximately 88,000 clones in the sample, 78% were seen once. Sequencing was done on a sample of peripheral blood. Receptors were obtained from a man between 65 and 80 years old with COVID-19, enrolled during active disease. Both conserved end residues are part of each CDR3. The D gene is left open where the match is weak. The size entry is marked missing in some rows and otherwise reads once, few, many or a size class.

DNA: TGTGCCAGCAGTTTTTTTGGGGGGATCCAAGGAGGCTACACCTTC
CDR3: CASSFFGGIQGGYTF
D: NA
size: NA
V: TRBV6-2/TRBV6-3
J: TRBJ1-2

DNA: TGCGCCAGCAGCCAAGACAGGGGGCCGGACTATGGCTACACCTTC
CDR3: CASSQDRGPDYGYTF
D: TRBD1
size: NA
V: TRBV4-1
J: TRBJ1-2

DNA: TGTGCCAGCAGCTACCAGCCCCTAGCGGGAGGGAATAATGAGCAGTTCTTC
CDR3: CASSYQPLAGGNNEQFF
D: TRBD2
size: NA
V: TRBV11-3
J: TRBJ2-1

DNA: TGCGCCAGGAAAAGGGGAACCTATGGCTACACCTTC
CDR3: CARKRGTYGYTF
D: NA
size: once
V: TRBV10-1
J: TRBJ1-2

DNA: TGCGCCAGCAGCCAAGACTCCTACCCGGGGGTCACAGATACGCAGTATTTT
CDR3: CASSQDSYPGVTDTQYF
D: NA
size: NA
V: TRBV4-3
J: TRBJ2-3

DNA: TGCGCCAGCAGCCAACTGCCGGGAAGTGGAGCTTTCTTT
CDR3: CASSQLPGSGAFF
D: NA
size: NA
V: TRBV4-3
J: TRBJ1-1

DNA: TGTGCCAGCAGCACCGACAGGGGGCAACCGGGCACTGAAGCTTTCTTT
CDR3: CASSTDRGQPGTEAFF
D: TRBD1
size: NA
V: TRBV6-2/TRBV6-3
J: TRBJ1-1

DNA: TGTGCCACAAAGGCGGGGGGAGGCCAAGAGACCCAGTACTTC
CDR3: CATKAGGGQETQYF
D: TRBD2
size: many
V: TRBV19
J: TRBJ2-5

DNA: TGTGCCAGCAGTTACTCGCGGACACAGAACACTGAAGCTTTCTTT
CDR3: CASSYSRTQNTEAFF
D: NA
size: NA
V: TRBV6-5
J: TRBJ1-1

DNA: TGTGCCAGCAGCTTAGGATCGGCGGGTACTGGAAACACCATATATTTT
CDR3: CASSLGSAGTGNTIYF
D: NA
size: NA
V: TRBV7-8
J: TRBJ1-3

DNA: TGTGCCAGCAGCTTACAGGGCTACGAAGCTTTCTTT
CDR3: CASSLQGYEAFF
D: NA
size: NA
V: TRBV7-9
J: TRBJ1-1

DNA: TGTGCCAGCAGCCCTCGACAGGGGGCCCGAAACACCGGGGAGCTGTTTTTT
CDR3: CASSPRQGARNTGELFF
D: TRBD1
size: NA
V: TRBV7-6
J: TRBJ2-2

DNA: TGTGCCATCTCATCGGGACAGGGGGCGAATGGCTACACCTTC
CDR3: CAISSGQGANGYTF
D: TRBD1
size: NA
V: TRBV10-3
J: TRBJ1-2